Each of the 9 T cell receptor beta chains below was sequenced from the same sample in a study of shared clonotypes between healthy human individuals. Repertoires were generated with immunoSEQ multiplex PCR, while TCRdb's copy carries only in-frame clones and drops some. The sample carries over 850,000 clones, 70% to 80% recorded once. Sequenced sample: memory CD4+ T cells from PBMCs. The subset: CD45RA-negative fraction. The receptors were sampled from a man aged 18 to 29 in good health. Some clones in this sample may be carry-over from other donors' samples.

Notes on this clone: Other DNA sequences in the same sample also yield this CDR3. The rearrangement uses TRBV2 and TRBJ2-7; no clear D gene. In germline, CDR1 is SNHLY, CDR2 FYNNEI. Deletions cut 3 bases from V and 7 bases from J, with 10 bases between. The CDR3 loop spans 12 amino acids. CDR3 in DNA: TGTGCCAGCAGTGAGTCGCTCGGTGAGCAGTACTTC. Translated: CASSESLGEQYF.

This clone was recorded a few times. Only one base separates this from a far larger clonotype, so it likely reflects a read error. Distinct nucleotide sequences in the sample also encode this CDR3. This rearrangement joins TRBV9 to TRBJ1-5; D may be TRBD1 (5 bases). V was pared by 0 bases and J by 0 bases, with 7 bases between. This CDR3 has 15 amino acids. Germline CDR1 and CDR2: SGDLS and YYNGEE. CDR3 loop: CASSVGGNSNQPQHF. Here the CDR3 DNA reads TGTGCCAGCAGCGTAGGGGGGAATAGCAATCAGCCCCAGCATTTT.

V is TRBV5-1 and J is TRBJ1-2; TRBD1 aligns across 8 bases. This CDR3 comprises 16 residues. CDR1 is SGHRS, CDR2 YFSETQ, per germline. V gave up 6 bases and J gave up 8 bases; unmatched junction bases: 18. The CDR3 reads CASKDRLTQGAEGYTF. The CDR3 nucleotides read TGCGCCAGCAAGGACCGACTCACTCAGGGGGCGGAGGGCTACACCTTC.

In this sample, this clone turned up a few times. The chain joins TRBV5-1 to TRBJ2-5; D tentatively reads TRBD1 or TRBD2 (5 bases each). V lost 2 bases to trimming and J lost 2 bases, with 10 bases between them. Germline V gene data show CDR1 as SGHRS and CDR2 as YFSETQ. This CDR3 is built from 14 residues. DNA for the CDR3: TGCGCCAGCAGCTTCCAGGGAGTACAAGAGACCCAGTACTTC. Translating it yields CASSFQGVQETQYF.

The chain has TRBV28 and TRBJ1-5; no definite D call. Deletions cut 5 bases from V and 7 bases from J, with 18 bases between. Germline lookup yields CDR1 MDHEN and CDR2 SYDVKM. The CDR3 loop spans 15 amino acids. The CDR3 spells CASSPRTGTWQPQHF. The CDR3 nucleotides read TGTGCCAGCAGTCCCCGGACGGGTACTTGGCAGCCCCAGCATTTT. The full variable domain, in which reference TRBV28 and TRBJ1-5 provide the parts outside the CDR3, is DVKVTQSSRYLVKRTGEKVFLECVQDMDHENMFWYRQDPGLGLRLIYFSYDVKMKEKGDIPEGYSVSREKKERFSLILESASTNQTSMYLCASSPRTGTWQPQHFGDGTRLSIL.

This chain links TRBV18 with TRBJ1-2; 7 bases align to TRBD1. The CDR3 totals 16 residues. After removal of 6 bases from V and 9 bases from J, the junction contained 19 bases not matched to a gene. CDR1 is KGHSH and CDR2 is LQKENI in the germline V gene. This CDR3 reads CASSPGGGGGATSYTF. The CDR3 bases are TGTGCCAGCTCCCCCGGCGGAGGAGGGGGCGCTACTAGCTACACCTTC.

This clone was picked up many times. The chain carries TRBV5-1 and TRBJ2-3; 9 bases map to TRBD1. The CDR3 loop spans 13 amino acids. The J segment lost 6 bases and the V segment lost 4 bases, leaving 3 bases of the junction unmatched. Germline V lookup: CDR1 SGHRS, CDR2 YFSETQ. CDR3 DNA sequence: TGCGCCAGCAGCGGGGGACAGGGTGATACGCAGTATTTT. Protein: CASSGGQGDTQYF.

The CDR3, as DNA: TGTGCCAGCAGTGCCACCCGACAGGTCACAGATACGCAGTATTTT. Amino acids: CASSATRQVTDTQYF. The chain uses TRBV6-1 and TRBJ2-3; maybe TRBD1 (6 bases). This CDR3 has 15 residues. Germline CDR1 and CDR2: MNHNS and SASEGT. Trimming pared 4 bases from V and 2 bases from J, leaving 13 bases between.

The chain is built from TRBV7-9 and TRBJ2-7, with D possibly matching TRBD1 (6 bases). There are 17 residues in the CDR3. CDR1 and CDR2 (germline): SEHNR, FQNEAQ (reference sequence). Trimming cost V 1 base and J 1 base, with 17 bases left between them. For the CDR3, the DNA is TGTGCCAGCAGCTTAGGAGGTAGGGCAAGGGGGTCCTACGAGCAGTACTTC. It is translated as CASSLGGRARGSYEQYF.